This entry concerns a single TCR beta chain. This entry belongs to a study of blood T cell repertoires in COVID-19. Study summary: COVID-19 samples collected from the United States, Italy and Spain covered acute and convalescent phases. T cells, B-cell-depleted T cells, or PBMCs supplied cDNA or gDNA.

V was cut by 7 bases and J by 0 bases, with 11 bases left in between. CDR3 length: 14 amino acids. CDR1 is LNHDA and CDR2 is SQIVND in the germline V gene (reference sequence). Per the original methods: Scientists estimated how many nucleated cells there were by amplifying reference gene primers. TCRdb's copy holds only in-frame clones and misses some; the assay was immunoSEQ multiplex PCR. Clone size and the V and J calls come from that table; the DNA yielded D and trimming. The sample contains 200,000 to 300,000 clones, around 90% of which appear only once. V is TRBV19 and J is TRBJ2-3; a possible D gene is TRBD1 (5 bases). This sequence was found in a woman between 35 and 50 years old with acute or convalescent COVID-19. Sequencing was carried out using peripheral blood. CDR3 sequence: CASTPGPSTDTQYF. The CDR3 DNA reads as TGTGCCAGTACTCCAGGGCCTAGCACAGATACGCAGTATTTT.